This section outlines one TCR beta chain sequence together with its context. What it binds is not known. The CDR3 spans 15 residues. Germline CDR1 SGHTS, CDR2 YDEGEE. V was clipped by 2 bases and J by 3 bases, with 12 bases between them. The sample comes from a study of cytomegalovirus exposure and HLA in healthy donors. Study-level points and caveats: Rarity marked most TCR sequences, yet some public TCRs occurred in many donors.

Here immunoSEQ multiplex PCR was the method, and the copy in TCRdb shows in-frame clones only, minus some. The sample consists of roughly 65,000 clones, about 90% of them appearing once. This chain connects TRBV5-8 to TRBJ2-1, with D perhaps matching TRBD2 (5 bases). What was sequenced was PBMCs. This sequence originates from a man between 18 and 35 years old in good health and CMV-seronegative. The CDR3 DNA sequence: TGTGCCAGCAGCTTTAGCGCGTCGGGCTACAATGAGCAGTTCTTC. Protein sequence: CASSFSASGYNEQFF.